This TCR beta chain was sequenced in a study of blood T cell repertoires in COVID-19. Study information: Specimens from acute and convalescent COVID-19 originated in the United States, Italy and Spain. In each case, the material was cDNA or gDNA derived from T cells, B-cell-depleted T cells, or PBMCs.

Generated by immunoSEQ multiplex PCR, the TCRdb table keeps only in-frame clones and is missing some. The sample includes about 160,000 clones, 84% of them seen just once. Sequences were obtained from peripheral blood. The receptor was derived from a man aged 18-30 years with active or convalescent COVID-19.

CDR3 protein: CASSHRVEQYF. The CDR3 DNA is TGTGCCAGCAGTCACAGGGTCGAGCAGTACTTC. This rearrangement joins TRBV6-5 to TRBJ2-7; a weak D match, TRBD1 (6 bases). Trimming pared 5 bases from V and 6 bases from J, leaving 8 bases between. CDR3 length equals 11 residues. The V gene's germline CDR1 is MNHEY and CDR2 SVGAGI.